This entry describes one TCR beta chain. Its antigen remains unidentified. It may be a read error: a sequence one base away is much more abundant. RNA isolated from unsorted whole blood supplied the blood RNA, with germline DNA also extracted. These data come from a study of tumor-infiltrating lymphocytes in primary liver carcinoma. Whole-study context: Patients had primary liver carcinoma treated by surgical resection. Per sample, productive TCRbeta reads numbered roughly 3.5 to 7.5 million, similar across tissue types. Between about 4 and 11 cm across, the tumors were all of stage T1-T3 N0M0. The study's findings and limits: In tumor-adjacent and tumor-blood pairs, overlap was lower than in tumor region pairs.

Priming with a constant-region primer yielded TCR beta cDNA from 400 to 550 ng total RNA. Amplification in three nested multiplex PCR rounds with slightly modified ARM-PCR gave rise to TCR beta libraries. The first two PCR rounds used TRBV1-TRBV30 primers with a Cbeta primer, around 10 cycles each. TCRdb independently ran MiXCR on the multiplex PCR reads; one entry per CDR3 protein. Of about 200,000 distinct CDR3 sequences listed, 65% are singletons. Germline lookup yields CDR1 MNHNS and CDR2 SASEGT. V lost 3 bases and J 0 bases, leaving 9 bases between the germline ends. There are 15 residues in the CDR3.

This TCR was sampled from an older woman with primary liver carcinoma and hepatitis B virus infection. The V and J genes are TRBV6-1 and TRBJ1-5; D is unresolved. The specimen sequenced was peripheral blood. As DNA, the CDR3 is TGTGCCAGCAGTGATTCGGCCGATAGCAATCAGCCCCAGCATTTT. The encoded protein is CASSDSADSNQPQHF.